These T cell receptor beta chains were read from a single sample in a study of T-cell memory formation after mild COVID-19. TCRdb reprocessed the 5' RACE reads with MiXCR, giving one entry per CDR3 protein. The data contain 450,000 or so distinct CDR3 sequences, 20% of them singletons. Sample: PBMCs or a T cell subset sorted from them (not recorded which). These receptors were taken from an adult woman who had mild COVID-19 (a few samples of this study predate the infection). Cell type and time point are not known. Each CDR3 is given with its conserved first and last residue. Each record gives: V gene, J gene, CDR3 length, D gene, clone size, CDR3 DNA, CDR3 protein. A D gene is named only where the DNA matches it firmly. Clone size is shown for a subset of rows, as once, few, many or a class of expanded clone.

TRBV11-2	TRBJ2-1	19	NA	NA	TGTGCCAGCAGCTTAGTGTCGGGGGTCTGGGTCCCCCTTAACAATGAGCAGTTCTTC	CASSLVSGVWVPLNNEQFF
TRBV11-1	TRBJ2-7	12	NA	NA	TGTGCCAGCAGCTTAGGCCCCGAGGAGCAGTACTTC	CASSLGPEEQYF
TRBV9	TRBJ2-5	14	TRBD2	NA	TGTGCCAGCAGCGTTACTAGCGGCCAAGAGACCCAGTACTTC	CASSVTSGQETQYF
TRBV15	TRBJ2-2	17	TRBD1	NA	TGTGCCACCAGTCTTTCGAGGGGACAGCGAGGGACCGGGGAGCTGTTTTTT	CATSLSRGQRGTGELFF
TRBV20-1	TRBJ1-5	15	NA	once	TGCAGTGCTAGAGAAGGGGGGAGGACCAATCAGCCCCAGCATTTT	CSAREGGRTNQPQHF
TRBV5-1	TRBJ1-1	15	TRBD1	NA	TGCGCCAGCAGCTTGGGTTCAGGGGGCAATACTGAAGCTTTCTTT	CASSLGSGGNTEAFF
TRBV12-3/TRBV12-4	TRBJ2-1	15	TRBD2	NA	TGTGCCAGCAGAAAGGGTAGCGGGAGTTATCGTGAGCAGTTCTTC	CASRKGSGSYREQFF
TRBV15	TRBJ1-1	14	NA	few	TGTGCCACCCGAGTCGGGGGATCGAACACTGAAGCTTTCTTT	CATRVGGSNTEAFF
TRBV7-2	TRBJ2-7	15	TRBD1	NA	TGTGCCAGCAGCTCTCGGACAGGGGGCTCCTACGAGCAGTACTTC	CASSSRTGGSYEQYF
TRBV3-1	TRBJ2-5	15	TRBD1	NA	TGTGCCAGCAGCCCGGGGACAGGGGCAGTCGAGACCCAGTACTTC	CASSPGTGAVETQYF
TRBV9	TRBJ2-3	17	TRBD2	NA	TGTGCCAGCAGCGTAGGTCCTAGCGGGGGGGCAGGGGATACGCAGTATTTT	CASSVGPSGGAGDTQYF
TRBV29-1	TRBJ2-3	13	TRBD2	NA	TGCAGCGTCCTAGCGGGAAGCACAGATACGCAGTATTTT	CSVLAGSTDTQYF
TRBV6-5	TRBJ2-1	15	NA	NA	TGTGCCAGCAGTTACTCGGAGAGGCACTACAATGAGCAGTTCTTC	CASSYSERHYNEQFF
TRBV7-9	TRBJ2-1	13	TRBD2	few	TGTGCCAGCAACACTAGCGGATACAATGAGCAGTTCTTC	CASNTSGYNEQFF
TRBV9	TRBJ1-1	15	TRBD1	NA	TGTGCCAGCAGCTCCGACAGGGTCATGAACACTGAAGCTTTCTTT	CASSSDRVMNTEAFF
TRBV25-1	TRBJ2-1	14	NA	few	TGTGCCAGCTTTGGCACGGGCCCCTACAATGAGCAGTTCTTC	CASFGTGPYNEQFF
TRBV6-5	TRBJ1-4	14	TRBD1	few	TGTGCCAGCAGTTACGTAGACAGGGGCGAAAAACTGTTTTTT	CASSYVDRGEKLFF
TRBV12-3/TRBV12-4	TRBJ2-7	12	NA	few	TGTGCCAGCAGTAAGGACCGCAGCGAGCAGTACTTC	CASSKDRSEQYF
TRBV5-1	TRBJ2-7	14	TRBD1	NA	TGCGCCAGCAGCCCGCGACAGGGTGGCGACGAGCAGTACTTC	CASSPRQGGDEQYF
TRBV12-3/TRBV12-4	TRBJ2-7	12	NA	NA	TGTGCCAGCAGGACGATGGGGTACGAGCAGTACTTC	CASRTMGYEQYF
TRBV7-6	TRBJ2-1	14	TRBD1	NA	TGTGCCAGCAGCTGGAGCAGGGGGCTCCAGGAGCAGTTCTTC	CASSWSRGLQEQFF
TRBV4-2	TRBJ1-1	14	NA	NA	TGTGCCAGCAGCCAAGGAAACTTGGACACTGAAGCTTTCTTT	CASSQGNLDTEAFF
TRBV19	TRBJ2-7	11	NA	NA	TGTGCCAGTAGGGCTTCCTACGAGCAGTACTTC	CASRASYEQYF
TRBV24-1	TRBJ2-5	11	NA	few	TGTGCCACCAGTAACCGGGAGACCCAGTACTTC	CATSNRETQYF
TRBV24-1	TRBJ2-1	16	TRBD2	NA	TGTGCCACCAGTGACACGGGACTAGCGAGAGGGAATGAGCAGTTCTTC	CATSDTGLARGNEQFF
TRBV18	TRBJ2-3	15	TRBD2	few	TGTGCCAGCTCACGACCGGGGGGGGAGACAGATACGCAGTATTTT	CASSRPGGETDTQYF
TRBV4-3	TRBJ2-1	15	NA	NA	TGCGCCAGCAGCCAAGACCCGGCCGCCGGCAATGAGCAGTTCTTC	CASSQDPAAGNEQFF
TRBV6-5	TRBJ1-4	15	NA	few	TGTGCCAGCAGTTACTCCACGTTCTATGGGGAAAAACTGTTTTTT	CASSYSTFYGEKLFF
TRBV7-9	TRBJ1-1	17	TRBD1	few	TGTGCCAGCAGCTCGATCGGGACAGGGGGCGCGTACACTGAAGCTTTCTTT	CASSSIGTGGAYTEAFF
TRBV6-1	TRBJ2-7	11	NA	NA	TGTGCCAGCAAAACAGGTTACGAGCAGTACTTC	CASKTGYEQYF
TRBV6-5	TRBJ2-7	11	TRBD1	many	TGTGCGGCGGGACAGGGTTACGAGCAGTACTTC	CAAGQGYEQYF
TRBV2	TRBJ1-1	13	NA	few	TGTGCCAGCCTCCAGTGGGGGAACACTGAAGCTTTCTTT	CASLQWGNTEAFF
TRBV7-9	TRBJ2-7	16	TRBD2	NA	TGTGCCAGCAGTGAATTCCCGGGACGAGCGGGAGACGAGCAGTACTTC	CASSEFPGRAGDEQYF
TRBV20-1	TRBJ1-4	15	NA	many	TGCAGTGCTAGAGGGGTGGCAGGGGACACCGCAAAACTGTTTTTT	CSARGVAGDTAKLFF
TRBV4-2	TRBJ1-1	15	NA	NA	TGTGCCAGCAGCCAACCCGTGGCGGGGGGCACTGAAGCTTTCTTT	CASSQPVAGGTEAFF
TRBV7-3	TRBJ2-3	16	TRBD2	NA	TGTGCCAGCAGCCCCCTCATAGCGGGACGGTCAGATACGCAGTATTTT	CASSPLIAGRSDTQYF
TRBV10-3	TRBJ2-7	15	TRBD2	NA	TGTGCCATCTCGGGAGGGTCTTCGAAAAACTACGAGCAGTACTTC	CAISGGSSKNYEQYF
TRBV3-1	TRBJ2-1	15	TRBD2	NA	TGTGCCAGCAGCCTCAGACTAGCTTTAAACAATGAGCAGTTCTTC	CASSLRLALNNEQFF
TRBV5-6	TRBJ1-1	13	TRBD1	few	TGTGCCAGCAGTCCACAGGGGTATAATGAAGCTTTCTTT	CASSPQGYNEAFF
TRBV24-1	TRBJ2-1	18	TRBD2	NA	TGTGCCACCAGTGATTTGGGCGGGACTAGGACCCGTGGCGGTGAGCAGTTCTTC	CATSDLGGTRTRGGEQFF
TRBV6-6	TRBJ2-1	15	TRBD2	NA	TGTGCCTCCAGGGCACTAGCGGGTGGCTACAATGAGCAGTTCTTC	CASRALAGGYNEQFF
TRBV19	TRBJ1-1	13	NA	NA	TGTGCCAGTAGTATCAGCGGGGTTACTGAAGCTTTCTTT	CASSISGVTEAFF
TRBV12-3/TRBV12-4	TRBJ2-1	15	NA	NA	TGTGCCAGCAGTTTGGAGGGGGGATCCTACAATGAGCAGTTCTTC	CASSLEGGSYNEQFF
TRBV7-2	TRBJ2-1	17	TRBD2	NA	TGTGCCAGCAGCTCAGAAGGGGGACTAGCATCGAGCAATGAGCAGTTCTTC	CASSSEGGLASSNEQFF
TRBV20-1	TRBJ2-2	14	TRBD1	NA	TGCAGTGCTCCTCGACAGGGTGGCGCCGGGGAGCTGTTTTTT	CSAPRQGGAGELFF
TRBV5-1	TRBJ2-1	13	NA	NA	TGCGCCAGCAGCTCCGGGGCCGGCGGGGAGCAGTTCTTC	CASSSGAGGEQFF
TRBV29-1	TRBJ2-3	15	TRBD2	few	TGCAGCGTACTCCCGGCGGGAGACGAGACAGATACGCAGTATTTT	CSVLPAGDETDTQYF
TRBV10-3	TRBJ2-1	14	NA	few	TGTGCCATCAGTGACGCGGGACAGCACAATGAGCAGTTCTTC	CAISDAGQHNEQFF
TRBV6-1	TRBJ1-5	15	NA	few	TGTGCCAGCAGTGAAATGTATCTCTCGGATCAGCCCCAGCATTTT	CASSEMYLSDQPQHF
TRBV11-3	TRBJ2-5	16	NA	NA	TGTGCCAGCAGCTTGGCGAGGGGAATTTTCCAAGAGACCCAGTACTTC	CASSLARGIFQETQYF
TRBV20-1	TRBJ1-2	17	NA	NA	TGCAGTGCCATATTCCGGGGGACTATACCCGCCAACTATGGCTACACCTTC	CSAIFRGTIPANYGYTF
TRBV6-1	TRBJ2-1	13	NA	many	TGTGCCAGCAGCTATGTAGGGGAAAATGAGCAGTTCTTC	CASSYVGENEQFF
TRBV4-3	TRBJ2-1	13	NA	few	TGCGCCAGCAGCCAAGGGCCCTACAGTGAGCAGTTCTTC	CASSQGPYSEQFF
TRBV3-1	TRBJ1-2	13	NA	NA	TGTGCCAGCAGGTCAGGGGAACGAATTGGCTACACCTTC	CASRSGERIGYTF
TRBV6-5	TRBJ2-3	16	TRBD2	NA	TGTGCCAGCAGTTACTCTTCGCGGGGGGGAACAGATACGCAGTATTTT	CASSYSSRGGTDTQYF
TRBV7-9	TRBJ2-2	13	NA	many	TGTGCCAGCAGTTGGACCCAGACCGGGGAGCTGTTTTTT	CASSWTQTGELFF
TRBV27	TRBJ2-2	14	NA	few	TGTGCCAGCAGTTTATCTCGGGGTTCCGGGGAGCTGTTTTTT	CASSLSRGSGELFF
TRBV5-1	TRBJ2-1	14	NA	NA	TGCGCCAGCAGCCTAGGGACGGCCTCGAATGAGCAGTTCTTC	CASSLGTASNEQFF
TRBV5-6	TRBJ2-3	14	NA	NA	TGTGCCAGCAGCCCGGGACCTCGCACAGATACGCAGTATTTT	CASSPGPRTDTQYF
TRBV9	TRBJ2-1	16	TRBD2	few	TGTGCCAGCAGCTTAACGGGACTAGCGGATTACAATGAGCAGTTCTTC	CASSLTGLADYNEQFF